The 28 T cell receptor beta chains in this list originate from one sample, sequenced in a study of blood T cells in healthy people across ages. Combining a sample-barcoded 5' primer with a J-beta primer mix, a second PCR ran for about 7 to 11 cycles. TCRdb recomputed calls from the 5' RACE reads with MiXCR, one row per CDR3 protein. The data contain 790,000 or so distinct CDR3 sequences, 56% of them singletons. Sequenced input: blood. Receptor source: a man in his forties in good health.

As concerns this clonotype: The missing conserved phenylalanine or tryptophan at the end of this CDR3 makes a read error likely. This chain joins TRBV5-1 and TRBJ2-7; 10 bases align to TRBD2. The length of the CDR3 is 15 residues. V trimming: 7 bases; J trimming: 1 base; junction bases outside the gene matches: 8. Per germline, CDR1 SGHRS and CDR2 YFSETQ. The CDR3 protein is CASGLAEGGSYEQYI. The CDR3 nucleotides read TGCGCCAGCGGACTAGCGGAAGGGGGTTCCTACGAGCAGTACATC.

In this sample, this clonotype turned up a few times. V and J are TRBV6-4 and TRBJ2-3; D gene uncertain. The germline V gene encodes CDR1 MRHNA and CDR2 SNTAGT. Trimming took off 2 bases at V and 4 bases at J, with 10 bases between the two ends. The CDR3 extends over 14 amino acids. CDR3 bases: TGTGCCAGCAGTGACCTTTTAGGTTCAGATACGCAGTATTTT. It codes for CASSDLLGSDTQYF.

This clonotype showed up just a few times. This chain links TRBV18 with TRBJ2-7; possibly TRBD1 for D (5 bases). The germline V and J ends were trimmed by 6 bases and 3 bases, with 9 bases remaining between them. Germline-derived CDR1 and CDR2 are KGHSH and LQKENI. CDR3 length: 12 amino acids. CDR3 coding DNA: TGTGCCAGCTCCCCGGACATCTACGAGCAGTACTTC. Translation: CASSPDIYEQYF.

This clonotype was detected only a few times. The chain joins TRBV12-3 or TRBV12-4 to TRBJ2-7, with TRBD1 matching over 10 bases. J lost 3 bases, V lost 6 bases, and 2 bases had no gene match. The length of the CDR3 is 13 residues. The CDR3 region has the DNA TGTGCCAGCAGGGGACAGGGGAACTACGAGCAGTACTTC. Encoded protein: CASRGQGNYEQYF.

With regard to this clonotype: The junction differs from germline at one of its ends, possibly a read error. This rearrangement joins TRBV11-2 to TRBJ2-4; 8 positions match TRBD2. Judging by the DNA end, TRBJ2-7 fits better; the J call may be wrong. The CDR3 sequence is 14 residues long. The V gene's germline CDR1 is SGHAT and CDR2 FQNNGV. The CDR3 nucleotides read TGTGCCGGCAGTCAAGCGGGAGACCTGCACGAGCAGTACTTC. Its translation: CAGSQAGDLHEQYF.

The chain links TRBV5-1 to TRBJ2-1; 7 nucleotides agree with TRBD1. The V gene's germline CDR1 is SGHRS and CDR2 YFSETQ. The CDR3 has 16 residues. Trimming removed 1 base from V and 3 bases from J; junction bases left unmatched: 7. CDR3 loop: CASSLSWDSYYNEQFF. The CDR3 coding sequence is TGCGCCAGCAGCTTGTCCTGGGACAGTTACTACAATGAGCAGTTCTTC.

The V gene is TRBV4-3, the J gene TRBJ2-2; D remains unclear. Germline CDR1 reads LGHNA; CDR2 reads YSLEER. There are 16 residues in the CDR3. V lost 0 bases and J 1 base, leaving 9 bases between the germline ends. The CDR3 is CASSQDRPGNTGELFF. CDR3 sequence (DNA): TGCGCCAGCAGCCAAGATCGTCCAGGGAACACCGGGGAGCTGTTTTTT.

The J gene is TRBJ2-4, the V gene TRBV7-2; the match to TRBD1 covers 8 bases. The CDR3 is 18 residues long. V was clipped by 2 bases and J by 0 bases; unmatched bases: 9. CDR1 is SGHTA and CDR2 is FQGNSA in the germline V gene. The CDR3 DNA reads TGTGCCAGCAGCTTATCTAGGGCCAGGGGGCTAGCCAAAAACATTCAGTACTTC. It yields the protein CASSLSRARGLAKNIQYF.

This clonotype was detected ten times or more. This rearrangement joins TRBV7-2 to TRBJ2-7, with D possibly being TRBD1 (6 bases). Trimming took 5 bases from V and 3 from J, leaving 17 bases between them. Germline CDR1 SGHTA, CDR2 FQGNSA. This CDR3 has 15 amino acids. The CDR3 loop reads CASSQPGQGYYEQYF. The CDR3 bases are TGTGCCAGCAGCCAACCGGGACAAGGATACTACGAGCAGTACTTC.

This chain's CDR3 is CASSAVAGDTQYF. CDR3 nucleotide sequence: TGTGCCAGCAGCGCAGTAGCGGGAGATACGCAGTATTTT. This chain uses TRBV5-5 with TRBJ2-3; 7 bases are shared with TRBD2. The CDR3 is made up of 13 amino acids. The germline V gene encodes CDR1 SGHKS and CDR2 YYEKEE (reference sequence). Trimming cost V 4 bases and J 5 bases; bases outside gene matches: 4.

This clonotype has more than one count but fewer than ten. The genes are TRBV4-1 and TRBJ1-5; perhaps TRBD1 as D (5 bases). With 4 bases removed from V and 5 bases from J, the gap between germline ends came to 18 bases. The CDR3 runs 16 residues. The germline gives CDR1 MGHRA, CDR2 YSYEKL. In DNA form, the CDR3 reads TGCGCCAGCAGCCCAACTCCGGGACGGGGGGATCAGCCCCAGCATTTT. Its protein product is CASSPTPGRGDQPQHF.

The chain joins TRBV7-9 to TRBJ2-3; 8 positions match TRBD2. The CDR3 extends over 16 amino acids. V gave up 4 bases and J gave up 0 bases; unmatched junction bases: 6. Germline V gene sequence: CDR1 SEHNR, CDR2 FQNEAQ (reference sequence). CDR3 loop: CASSSPTSASTDTQYF. DNA of the CDR3: TGTGCCAGCAGCTCCCCGACTAGCGCTAGCACAGATACGCAGTATTTT.

The chain joins TRBV7-2 to TRBJ2-3, with D maybe TRBD2 (5 bases). The ends were cut back, 2 bases at V and 2 bases at J, with 11 bases in the middle. The CDR3 sequence is 15 residues long. CDR1 SGHTA and CDR2 FQGNSA come from the germline V gene. As DNA, the CDR3 is TGTGCCAGCAGCTTACTACTAGTCCACACAGATACGCAGTATTTT. It encodes CASSLLLVHTDTQYF.

This chain connects TRBV12-3 or TRBV12-4 to TRBJ2-3; TRBD1 might be the D (6 bases). The length of the CDR3 is 14 residues. The V and J ends lost 6 bases and 5 bases respectively, with 15 bases between them. The CDR3 protein is CASRTSQGLDTQYF. In DNA, the CDR3 is TGTGCCAGCAGGACTTCACAGGGTCTAGATACGCAGTATTTT.

This chain links TRBV7-6 with TRBJ2-3; D assignment may be TRBD1 or TRBD2 (6 bases each). This CDR3 contains 13 residues. Germline assignment: CDR1 SGHVS and CDR2 FNYEAQ. The V gene lost 5 bases and the J gene lost 9 bases, with 15 bases spanning the gap. The CDR3 DNA reads TGTGCCAGCAGCCCCCCGTGGGGGGCCACGCAGTATTTT. Translating it yields CASSPPWGATQYF.

This clonotype was counted between two and nine times. The J gene is TRBJ2-7, the V gene TRBV7-8, with 7 bases identical to TRBD1. The CDR3 consists of 15 residues. CDR1 SGHVS and CDR2 FQNEAQ come from the germline V gene. Trimming took 4 bases from V and 7 from J; bases not matched to a gene: 13. CDR3 protein: CASSYDRDRTSEQYF. In DNA, the CDR3 is TGTGCCAGCAGCTACGACCGGGACAGAACTTCTGAGCAGTACTTC. The complete variable domain, with remaining parts taken from reference TRBV7-8 and TRBJ2-7, reads GAGVSQSPRYKVAKRGQDVALRCDPISGHVSLFWYQQALGQGPEFLTYFQNEAQLDKSGLPSDRFFAERPEGSVSTLKIQRTQQEDSAVYLCASSYDRDRTSEQYFGPGTRLTVT.

The chain recombines TRBV10-3 with TRBJ2-7; 8 bases match TRBD2. Germline CDR1 and CDR2: ENHRY and SYGVKD. The CDR3 runs 13 residues. V lost 10 bases and J lost 1; bases outside the gene matches: 6. The CDR3 DNA sequence: TGTGCCACCTTCCGGGAGGGATCCTACGAGCAGTACTTC. Protein: CATFREGSYEQYF.

Only a few counts were recorded for this clonotype. CDR3 nucleotides: TGTGCCTGGGGGACTGGGCGCGTGAGTACCTACGAGCAGTACTTC. This translates into CAWGTGRVSTYEQYF. The chain recombines TRBV28 with TRBJ2-7, with D possibly matching TRBD2 (6 bases). Trimming stripped 11 bases from V and 2 bases from J, with 22 bases between. Germline V gene sequence: CDR1 MDHEN, CDR2 SYDVKM. The length of the CDR3 is 15 residues.

The V and J genes are TRBV28 and TRBJ2-1; possibly TRBD2 for D (6 bases). The CDR3 is 13 residues long. V was trimmed by 3 bases and J by 7 bases, leaving 10 bases between them. CDR1 and CDR2 (germline): MDHEN, SYDVKM. CDR3 amino acids: CASSFEGRNEQFF. Written as DNA, the CDR3 is TGTGCCAGCAGTTTTGAAGGGAGGAATGAGCAGTTCTTC.

The chain recombines TRBV4-3 with TRBJ2-1; D is undetermined. CDR1 LGHNA and CDR2 YSLEER come from the germline V gene. Trimming removed 1 base from V and 10 bases from J, with 17 bases in between. The CDR3 spans 15 residues. Here the CDR3 reads CASSQGTNRWWEQFF. CDR3 nucleotides: TGCGCCAGCAGCCAAGGGACCAACCGGTGGTGGGAGCAGTTCTTC.

CDR3 residues: CASVSGKNIQYF. The CDR3 DNA reads TGTGCCAGCGTATCAGGGAAAAACATTCAGTACTTC. The V gene is TRBV28, the J gene TRBJ2-4, with D maybe TRBD1 (5 bases). Trimming removed 8 bases from V and 4 bases from J, with 9 bases in between. Germline V gene lookup returns CDR1 MDHEN and CDR2 SYDVKM. CDR3 length equals 12 residues.

The chain recombines TRBV2 with TRBJ2-1; 8 bases map to TRBD1. The CDR3 has 12 residues. The germline CDR1 and CDR2 sequences are SNHLY and FYNNEI. The V gene end was trimmed by 5 bases and the J gene end by 15 bases; junction bases not matched to a gene: 9. The CDR3 nucleotides read TGTGCCAGCAGTTCTTACGACAGGGGCCGGTTCTTC. Its translation: CASSSYDRGRFF.

Concerning this clonotype: One end of the junction is discordant with germline, which a read error may explain. The genes are TRBV7-9 and TRBJ1-1; D gene unclear. The CDR3 extends over 14 amino acids. Germline V gene lookup returns CDR1 SEHNR and CDR2 FQNEAQ (reference sequence). The CDR3 region is CASSVAHLLGEAFF. DNA of the CDR3: TGTGCCAGCAGCGTAGCTCACCTCTTAGGCGAGGCTTTCTTT.

This sequence joins TRBV27 and TRBJ2-7; possibly TRBD1 for D (6 bases). Germline CDR1 and CDR2: MNHEY and SMNVEV (reference sequence). Trimming removed 0 bases from V and 2 bases from J, with 11 bases in between. The CDR3 is made up of 15 amino acids. The chain's CDR3 is CASSLSARGTYEQYF. In DNA, the CDR3 is TGTGCCAGCAGTTTATCGGCCAGGGGAACCTACGAGCAGTACTTC.

This rearrangement joins TRBV28 to TRBJ2-7; 9 positions agree with TRBD2. Germline assignment: CDR1 MDHEN and CDR2 SYDVKM. V was clipped by 5 bases and J by 5 bases; unmatched bases: 10. The CDR3 is 15 residues long. DNA for the CDR3: TGTGCCAGCAGTACTATAGCGGGAGCCGAGAACGAGCAGTACTTC. Translation: CASSTIAGAENEQYF.

The rearrangement links TRBV27 to TRBJ2-4, with D possibly matching TRBD2 (6 bases). Gene TRBJ2-7 matches the end of the DNA better, so the J call may be wrong. The CDR3 length is 13 residues. Germline V lookup: CDR1 MNHEY, CDR2 SMNVEV (reference sequence). The CDR3 DNA reads as TGTGCCAGCAGTTTTGGAGGGTCCAACGAGCAGTACTTC. As protein: CASSFGGSNEQYF.

V usage is TRBV21-1 and J usage is TRBJ2-5; the tabulated D call, TRBD2, remains unverified against the DNA. TRBV21-1 is described as a pseudogene. The CDR3 sequence is 18 residues long. CDR3: CASSKARLLTSGSSGEYF. Here the CDR3 DNA reads TGTGCCAGCAGCAAAGCCCGCCTTTTGACTAGCGGCTCGTCGGGGGAGTACTTC.

The V and J genes are TRBV3-1 and TRBJ1-5; D is possibly TRBD1 (5 bases). This CDR3 has 15 residues. Looked up from germline, CDR1 is LGHDT and CDR2 is YNNKEL (reference sequence). Between the trimmed V and J ends, which lost 0 bases and 5 bases, there was a span of 11 bases. The CDR3 loop reads CASSQDSRQHQPQHF. CDR3 DNA sequence: TGTGCCAGCAGCCAAGACTCTAGACAGCATCAGCCCCAGCATTTT.